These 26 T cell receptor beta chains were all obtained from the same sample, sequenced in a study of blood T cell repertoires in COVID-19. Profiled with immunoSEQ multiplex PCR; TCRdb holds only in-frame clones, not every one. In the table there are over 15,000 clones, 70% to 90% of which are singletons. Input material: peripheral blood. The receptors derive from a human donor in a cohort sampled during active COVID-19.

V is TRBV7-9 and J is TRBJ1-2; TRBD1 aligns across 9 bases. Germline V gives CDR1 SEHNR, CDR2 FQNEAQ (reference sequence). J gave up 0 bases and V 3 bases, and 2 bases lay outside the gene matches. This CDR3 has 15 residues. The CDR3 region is CASSFDRGANYGYTF. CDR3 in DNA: TGTGCCAGCAGCTTCGACAGGGGGGCTAACTATGGCTACACCTTC.

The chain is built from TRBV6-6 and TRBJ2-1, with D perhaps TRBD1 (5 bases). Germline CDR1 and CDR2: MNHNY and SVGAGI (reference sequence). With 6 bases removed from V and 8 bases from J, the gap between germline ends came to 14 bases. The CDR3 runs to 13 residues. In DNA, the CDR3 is TGTGCCAGCAGCGTACAGGAGATATATGAGCAGTTCTTC. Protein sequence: CASSVQEIYEQFF.

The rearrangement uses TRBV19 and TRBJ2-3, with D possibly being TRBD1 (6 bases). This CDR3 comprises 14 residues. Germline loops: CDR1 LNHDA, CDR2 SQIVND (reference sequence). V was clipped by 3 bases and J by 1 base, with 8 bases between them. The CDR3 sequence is CASSIEGGTDTQYF. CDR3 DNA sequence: TGTGCCAGTAGTATTGAGGGGGGCACAGATACGCAGTATTTT.

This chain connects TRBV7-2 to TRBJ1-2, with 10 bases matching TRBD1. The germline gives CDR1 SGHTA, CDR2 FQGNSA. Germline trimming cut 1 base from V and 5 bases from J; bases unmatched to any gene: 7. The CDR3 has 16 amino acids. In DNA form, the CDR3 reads TGTGCCAGCAGCTTAGGGGCCAGACAGGGGGCATATGGCTACACCTTC. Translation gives CASSLGARQGAYGYTF.

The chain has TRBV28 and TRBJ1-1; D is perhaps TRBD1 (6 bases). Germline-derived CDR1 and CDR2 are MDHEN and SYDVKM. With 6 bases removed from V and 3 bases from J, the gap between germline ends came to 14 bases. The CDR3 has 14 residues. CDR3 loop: CASSLGGGDTEAFF. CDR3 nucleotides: TGTGCCAGCAGCCTAGGGGGTGGGGACACTGAAGCTTTCTTT.

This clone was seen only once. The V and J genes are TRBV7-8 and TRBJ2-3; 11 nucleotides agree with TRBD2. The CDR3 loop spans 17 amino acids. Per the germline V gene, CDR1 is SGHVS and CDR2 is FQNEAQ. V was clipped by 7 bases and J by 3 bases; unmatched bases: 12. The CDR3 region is CASKAVAGGPRTDTQYF. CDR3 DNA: TGTGCCAGCAAGGCGGTAGCGGGGGGGCCTCGGACAGATACGCAGTATTTT.

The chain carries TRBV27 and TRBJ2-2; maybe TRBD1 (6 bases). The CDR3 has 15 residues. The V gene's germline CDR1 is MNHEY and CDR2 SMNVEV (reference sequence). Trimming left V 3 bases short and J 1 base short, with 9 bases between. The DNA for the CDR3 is TGTGCCAGCAGTTTCCAGACAGGGAACACCGGGGAGCTGTTTTTT. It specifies CASSFQTGNTGELFF.

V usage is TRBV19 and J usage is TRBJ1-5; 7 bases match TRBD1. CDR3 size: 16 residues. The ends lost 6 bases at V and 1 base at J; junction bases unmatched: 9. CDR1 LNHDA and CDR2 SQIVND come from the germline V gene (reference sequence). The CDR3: CASRASRGESNQPQHF. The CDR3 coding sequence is TGTGCCAGTAGAGCGAGCAGGGGGGAAAGCAATCAGCCCCAGCATTTT.

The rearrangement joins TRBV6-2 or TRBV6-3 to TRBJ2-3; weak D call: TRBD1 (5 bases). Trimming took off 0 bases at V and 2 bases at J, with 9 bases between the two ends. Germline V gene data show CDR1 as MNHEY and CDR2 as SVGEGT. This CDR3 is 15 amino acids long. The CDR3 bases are TGTGCCAGCAGTTACTCGGCAGGGTCCACAGATACGCAGTATTTT. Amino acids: CASSYSAGSTDTQYF.

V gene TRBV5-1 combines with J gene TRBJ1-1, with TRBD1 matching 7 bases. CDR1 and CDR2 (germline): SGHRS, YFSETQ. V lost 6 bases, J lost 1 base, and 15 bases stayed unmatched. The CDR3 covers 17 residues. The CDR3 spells CASIGGQVWEENTEAFF. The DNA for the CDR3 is TGCGCCAGCATAGGTGGACAGGTATGGGAGGAGAACACTGAAGCTTTCTTT.

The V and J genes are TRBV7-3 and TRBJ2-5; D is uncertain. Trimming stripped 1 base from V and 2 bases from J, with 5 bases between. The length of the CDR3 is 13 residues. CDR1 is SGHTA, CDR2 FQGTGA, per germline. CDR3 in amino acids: CASSLSGQETQYF. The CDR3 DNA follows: TGTGCCAGCAGCTTAAGCGGACAAGAGACCCAGTACTTC.

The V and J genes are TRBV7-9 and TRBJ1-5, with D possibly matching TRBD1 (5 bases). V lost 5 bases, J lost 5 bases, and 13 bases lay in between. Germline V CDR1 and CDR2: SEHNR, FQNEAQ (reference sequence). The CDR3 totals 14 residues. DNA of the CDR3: TGTGCCAGCAGCACCGACAGTTCCTATCAGCCCCAGCATTTT. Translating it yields CASSTDSSYQPQHF.

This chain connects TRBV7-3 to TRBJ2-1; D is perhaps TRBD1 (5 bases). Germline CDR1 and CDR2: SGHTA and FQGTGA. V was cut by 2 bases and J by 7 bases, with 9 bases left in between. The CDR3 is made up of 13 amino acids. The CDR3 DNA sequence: TGTGCCAGCAGCTTAGGCAGGGAAAATGAGCAGTTCTTC. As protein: CASSLGRENEQFF.

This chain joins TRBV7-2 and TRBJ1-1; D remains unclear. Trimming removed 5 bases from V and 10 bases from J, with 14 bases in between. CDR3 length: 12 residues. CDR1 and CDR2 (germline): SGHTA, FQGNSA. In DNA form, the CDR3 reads TGTGCCAGCAGCCCATGGATCGGAGTAGCTTTCTTT. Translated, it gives CASSPWIGVAFF.

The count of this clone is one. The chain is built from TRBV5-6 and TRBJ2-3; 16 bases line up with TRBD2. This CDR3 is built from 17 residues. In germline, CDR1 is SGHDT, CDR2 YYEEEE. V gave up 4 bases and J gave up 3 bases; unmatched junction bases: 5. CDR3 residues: CASSPLGLAGGTDTQYF. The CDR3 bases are TGTGCCAGCAGCCCTTTGGGACTAGCGGGGGGGACAGATACGCAGTATTTT. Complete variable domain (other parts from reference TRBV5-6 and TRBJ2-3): DAGVTQSPTHLIKTRGQQVTLRCSPKSGHDTVSWYQQALGQGPQFIFQYYEEEERQRGNFPDRFSGHQFPNYSSELNVNALLLGDSALYLCASSPLGLAGGTDTQYFGPGTRLTVL.

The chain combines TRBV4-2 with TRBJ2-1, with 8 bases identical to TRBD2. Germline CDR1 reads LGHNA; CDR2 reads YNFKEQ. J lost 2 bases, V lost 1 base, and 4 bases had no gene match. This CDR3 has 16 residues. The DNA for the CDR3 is TGTGCCAGCAGCCAAGCCGGCGGGGGGACCTACAATGAGCAGTTCTTC. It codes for CASSQAGGGTYNEQFF.

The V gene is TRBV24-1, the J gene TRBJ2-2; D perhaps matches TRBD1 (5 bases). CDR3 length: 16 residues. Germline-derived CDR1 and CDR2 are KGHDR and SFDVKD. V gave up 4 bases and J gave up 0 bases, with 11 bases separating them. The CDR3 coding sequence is TGTGCCACCAGTGAGTCAGGGTTCGCGAACACCGGGGAGCTGTTTTTT. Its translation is CATSESGFANTGELFF.

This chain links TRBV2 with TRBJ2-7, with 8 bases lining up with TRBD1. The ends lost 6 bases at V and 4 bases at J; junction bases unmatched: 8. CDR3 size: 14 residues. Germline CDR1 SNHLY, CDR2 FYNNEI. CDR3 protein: CASSSSGGGYEQYF. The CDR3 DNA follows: TGTGCCAGCAGCTCGTCAGGGGGCGGTTACGAGCAGTACTTC. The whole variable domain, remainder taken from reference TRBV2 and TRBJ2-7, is EPEVTQTPSHQVTQMGQEVILRCVPISNHLYFYWYRQILGQKVEFLVSFYNNEISEKSEIFDDQFSVERPDGSNFTLKIRSTKLEDSAMYFCASSSSGGGYEQYFGPGTRLTVT.

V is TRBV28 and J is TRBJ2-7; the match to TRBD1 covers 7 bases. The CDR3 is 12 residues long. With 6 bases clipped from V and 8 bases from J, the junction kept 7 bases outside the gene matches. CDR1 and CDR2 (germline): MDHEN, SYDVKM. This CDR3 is CASRLQGTKQYF. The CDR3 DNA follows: TGTGCCAGCAGACTACAGGGGACCAAGCAGTACTTC.

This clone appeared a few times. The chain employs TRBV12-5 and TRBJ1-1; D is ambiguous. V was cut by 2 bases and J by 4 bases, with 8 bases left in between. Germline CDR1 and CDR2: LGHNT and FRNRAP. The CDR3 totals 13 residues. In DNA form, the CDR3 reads TGTGCTAGTGGTTTGAGGGAGGGCACTGAAGCTTTCTTT. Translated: CASGLREGTEAFF.

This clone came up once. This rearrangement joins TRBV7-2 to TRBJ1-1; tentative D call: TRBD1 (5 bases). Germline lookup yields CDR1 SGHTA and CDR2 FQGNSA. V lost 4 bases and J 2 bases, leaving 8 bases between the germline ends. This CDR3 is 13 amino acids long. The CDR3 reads CASSSQGNTEAFF. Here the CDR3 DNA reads TGTGCCAGCAGCTCTCAGGGTAACACTGAAGCTTTCTTT.

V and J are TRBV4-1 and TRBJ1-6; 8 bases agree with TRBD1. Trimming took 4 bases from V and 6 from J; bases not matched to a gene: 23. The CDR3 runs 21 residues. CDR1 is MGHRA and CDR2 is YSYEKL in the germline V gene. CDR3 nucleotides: TGCGCCAGCAGCCCCCGGATGACGGTGGTTGGTTCCAGGGGGCGTAATTCACCCCTCCACTTT. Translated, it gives CASSPRMTVVGSRGRNSPLHF.

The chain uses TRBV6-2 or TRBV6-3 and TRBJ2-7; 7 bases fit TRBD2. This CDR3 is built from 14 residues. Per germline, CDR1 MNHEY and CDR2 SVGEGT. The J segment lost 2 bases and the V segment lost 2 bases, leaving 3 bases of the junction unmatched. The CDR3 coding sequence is TGTGCCAGCAGTTACGGTCTAGCGGCCTACGAGCAGTACTTC. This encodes CASSYGLAAYEQYF.

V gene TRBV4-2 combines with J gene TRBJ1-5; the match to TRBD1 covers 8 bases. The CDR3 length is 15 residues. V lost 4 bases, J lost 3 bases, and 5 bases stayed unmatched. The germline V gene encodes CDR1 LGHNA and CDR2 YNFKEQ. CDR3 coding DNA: TGTGCCAGCAGCCGTGGACAGGGACCCAATCAGCCCCAGCATTTT. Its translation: CASSRGQGPNQPQHF.

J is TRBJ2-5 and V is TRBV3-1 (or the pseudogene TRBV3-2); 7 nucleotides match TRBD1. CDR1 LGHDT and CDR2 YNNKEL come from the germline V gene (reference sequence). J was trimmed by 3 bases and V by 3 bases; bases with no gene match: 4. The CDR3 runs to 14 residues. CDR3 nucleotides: TGTGCCAGCAGCCAGGCAGGGACAGAAGAGACCCAGTACTTC. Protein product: CASSQAGTEETQYF.

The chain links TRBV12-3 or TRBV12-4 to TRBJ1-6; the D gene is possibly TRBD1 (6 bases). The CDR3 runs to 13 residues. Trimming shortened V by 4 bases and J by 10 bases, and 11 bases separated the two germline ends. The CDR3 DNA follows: TGTGCCAGCAGTTCATCAGGGGACTCACCCCTCCACTTT. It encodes CASSSSGDSPLHF.